A selection of T cell receptor beta chains follows, all from one sample in a study of CXCR3-negative and CXCR3-positive naive CD8 T cells. Reprocessing the 5' RACE reads, TCRdb reports a single entry for every CDR3 protein and omits DNA. Its listing shows 100,000 to 150,000 distinct CDR3 sequences. The sample comprised naive CXCR3- CD8+ T cells from blood. The receptors originated from a human donor in good health. Some clones in this sample may be carry-over from other donors' samples. Each CDR3 is given with its conserved first and last residue. Fields, in order: J gene, clone size, V gene, CDR3 protein. The size of a clone is reported for some rows only, either as once, few or many, or as a class for expanded clones.

j_call: TRBJ1-4
clone_size: NA
v_call: TRBV29-1
cdr3_aa: CSGTGGPTNEKLFF

j_call: TRBJ1-1
clone_size: NA
v_call: TRBV7-9
cdr3_aa: CASSLAVGQKNTEAFF

j_call: TRBJ1-6
clone_size: NA
v_call: TRBV4-3
cdr3_aa: CASSQEWTGAPSSYNSPLHF

j_call: TRBJ1-2
clone_size: NA
v_call: TRBV7-9
cdr3_aa: CASSLDLTGNYGYTF

j_call: TRBJ1-1
clone_size: NA
v_call: TRBV16
cdr3_aa: CASSPTYGEAYTEAFF

j_call: TRBJ2-2
clone_size: NA
v_call: TRBV11-2
cdr3_aa: CASSLGVSGELFF

j_call: TRBJ2-7
clone_size: NA
v_call: TRBV20-1
cdr3_aa: CSARFPKAGGNYEQYF

j_call: TRBJ2-1
clone_size: NA
v_call: TRBV7-3
cdr3_aa: CASSAGTGGYNEQFF

j_call: TRBJ1-2
clone_size: NA
v_call: TRBV12-3/TRBV12-4
cdr3_aa: CASNPSPLDGYTF

j_call: TRBJ2-3
clone_size: NA
v_call: TRBV6-6
cdr3_aa: CASSYGGQTGDTQYF

j_call: TRBJ2-1
clone_size: NA
v_call: TRBV3-1
cdr3_aa: CASSQDLEKSAYNEQFF

j_call: TRBJ2-3
clone_size: NA
v_call: TRBV20-1
cdr3_aa: CSARGDNVLTDTQYF

j_call: TRBJ2-7
clone_size: NA
v_call: TRBV6-2/TRBV6-3
cdr3_aa: CASSVKTSYEQYF

j_call: TRBJ1-1
clone_size: NA
v_call: TRBV6-6
cdr3_aa: CASSYLGKGLGTEAFF

j_call: TRBJ2-7
clone_size: NA
v_call: TRBV7-9
cdr3_aa: CASSLEGPQVPYEQYF

j_call: TRBJ1-2
clone_size: NA
v_call: TRBV28
cdr3_aa: CASSLGQNYGYTF

j_call: TRBJ2-5
clone_size: NA
v_call: TRBV29-1
cdr3_aa: CSVVGPREETQYF

j_call: TRBJ1-5
clone_size: NA
v_call: TRBV12-3/TRBV12-4
cdr3_aa: CASSFSGANQPQHF

j_call: TRBJ2-7
clone_size: NA
v_call: TRBV21-1
cdr3_aa: CASSKARRPHSYEQYF

j_call: TRBJ2-5
clone_size: NA
v_call: TRBV15
cdr3_aa: CATSTWEQGKGETQYF

j_call: TRBJ2-3
clone_size: NA
v_call: TRBV9
cdr3_aa: CASSVRVLGDTQYF

j_call: TRBJ2-1
clone_size: NA
v_call: TRBV20-1
cdr3_aa: CSATGTRAYNEQFF

j_call: TRBJ2-5
clone_size: NA
v_call: TRBV28
cdr3_aa: CASSLTGRTQYF

j_call: TRBJ2-3
clone_size: NA
v_call: TRBV29-1
cdr3_aa: CSVGDRSSYTQYF

j_call: TRBJ1-1
clone_size: NA
v_call: TRBV6-5
cdr3_aa: CASSYSSTEAVF

j_call: TRBJ2-1
clone_size: NA
v_call: TRBV20-1
cdr3_aa: CSARGTSDHNEQFF

j_call: TRBJ1-4
clone_size: NA
v_call: TRBV7-6
cdr3_aa: CASSLDRLNEKLFF

j_call: TRBJ2-1
clone_size: NA
v_call: TRBV6-5
cdr3_aa: CASSKLAGALAAAVHEQFF

j_call: TRBJ2-5
clone_size: NA
v_call: TRBV20-1
cdr3_aa: CSARDLIPETQYF

j_call: TRBJ2-7
clone_size: NA
v_call: TRBV7-9
cdr3_aa: CASSEPGQAYEQYF

j_call: TRBJ1-5
clone_size: NA
v_call: TRBV27
cdr3_aa: CASSLSRNQPQHF

j_call: TRBJ2-7
clone_size: NA
v_call: TRBV12-3/TRBV12-4
cdr3_aa: CASRGTSYEQYF

j_call: TRBJ2-6
clone_size: NA
v_call: TRBV6-6
cdr3_aa: CASSYSPRRAASGANVLTF

j_call: TRBJ2-1
clone_size: NA
v_call: TRBV7-9
cdr3_aa: CASSLVGGTGQGRYEQFF

j_call: TRBJ1-6
clone_size: NA
v_call: TRBV19
cdr3_aa: CASSMWISRDSPLHF

j_call: TRBJ2-3
clone_size: NA
v_call: TRBV29-1
cdr3_aa: CSVEGPHPGTDTQYF

j_call: TRBJ2-7
clone_size: NA
v_call: TRBV4-1
cdr3_aa: CASSQEAGRSYEQYF

j_call: TRBJ2-7
clone_size: NA
v_call: TRBV12-3/TRBV12-4
cdr3_aa: CASSFGGGPYEQYF

j_call: TRBJ2-7
clone_size: medium-sized
v_call: TRBV7-6
cdr3_aa: CASSLEGRTFSYEQYF

j_call: TRBJ1-1
clone_size: NA
v_call: TRBV6-5
cdr3_aa: CASSYWRPKDTEAFF

j_call: TRBJ2-3
clone_size: NA
v_call: TRBV7-9
cdr3_aa: CASSLDSDTQYF

j_call: TRBJ2-7
clone_size: NA
v_call: TRBV20-1
cdr3_aa: CSALGDSSSYEQYF

j_call: TRBJ2-5
clone_size: NA
v_call: TRBV12-3/TRBV12-4
cdr3_aa: CASSFTFVGVGETQYF

j_call: TRBJ2-7
clone_size: NA
v_call: TRBV20-1
cdr3_aa: CSAHPTQATTTYEQYF

j_call: TRBJ1-6
clone_size: NA
v_call: TRBV29-1
cdr3_aa: CSVTHYRGSYNSPLHF

j_call: TRBJ2-1
clone_size: NA
v_call: TRBV28
cdr3_aa: CASSLARTGNYDEQFF

j_call: TRBJ2-2
clone_size: NA
v_call: TRBV6-1
cdr3_aa: CASSENLAGVTGELFF

j_call: TRBJ2-5
clone_size: NA
v_call: TRBV29-1
cdr3_aa: CSVLMIRDMGRDEQYF

j_call: TRBJ2-7
clone_size: NA
v_call: TRBV4-3
cdr3_aa: CASSRTVAAYEQYF

j_call: TRBJ2-2
clone_size: NA
v_call: TRBV29-1
cdr3_aa: CSVTGTGKDGELFF

j_call: TRBJ2-1
clone_size: NA
v_call: TRBV29-1
cdr3_aa: CSVTPYLYNEQFF

j_call: TRBJ1-4
clone_size: NA
v_call: TRBV15
cdr3_aa: CATSERTTTNEKLFF

j_call: TRBJ1-1
clone_size: NA
v_call: TRBV4-1
cdr3_aa: CASSQSPGLNAEAFF

j_call: TRBJ1-5
clone_size: NA
v_call: TRBV6-6
cdr3_aa: CASRRQGTQPQHF

j_call: TRBJ2-1
clone_size: NA
v_call: TRBV7-9
cdr3_aa: CASSLALEQFF

j_call: TRBJ2-3
clone_size: NA
v_call: TRBV27
cdr3_aa: CASSFSGGARDTQYF

j_call: TRBJ2-4
clone_size: NA
v_call: TRBV28
cdr3_aa: CASSFVTSLVENIQYF

j_call: TRBJ2-3
clone_size: NA
v_call: TRBV29-1
cdr3_aa: CTIYSGTDTQYF

j_call: TRBJ2-7
clone_size: NA
v_call: TRBV4-1
cdr3_aa: CASSEVRTAYEQYF